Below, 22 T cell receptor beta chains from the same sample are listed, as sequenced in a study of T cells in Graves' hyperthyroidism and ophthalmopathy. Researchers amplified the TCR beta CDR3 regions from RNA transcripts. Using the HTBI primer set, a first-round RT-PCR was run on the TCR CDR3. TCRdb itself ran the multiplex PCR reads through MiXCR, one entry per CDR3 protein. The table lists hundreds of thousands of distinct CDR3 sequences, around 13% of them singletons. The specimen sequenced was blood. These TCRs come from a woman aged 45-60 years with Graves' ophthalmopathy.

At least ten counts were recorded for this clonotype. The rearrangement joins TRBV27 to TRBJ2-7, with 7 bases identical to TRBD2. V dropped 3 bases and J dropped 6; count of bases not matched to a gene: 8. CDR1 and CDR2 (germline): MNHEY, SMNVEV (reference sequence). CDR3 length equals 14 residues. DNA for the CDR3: TGTGCCAGCAGTTTCCGTCAGGGACTATCCGAGCAGTACTTC. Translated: CASSFRQGLSEQYF.

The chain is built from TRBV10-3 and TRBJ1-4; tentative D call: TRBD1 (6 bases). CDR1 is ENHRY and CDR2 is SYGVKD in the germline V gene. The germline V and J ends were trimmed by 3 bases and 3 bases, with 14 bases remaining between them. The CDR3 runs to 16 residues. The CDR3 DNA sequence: TGTGCCATCAGTGACGCCACAGGGAAATCTAATGAAAAACTGTTTTTT. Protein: CAISDATGKSNEKLFF.

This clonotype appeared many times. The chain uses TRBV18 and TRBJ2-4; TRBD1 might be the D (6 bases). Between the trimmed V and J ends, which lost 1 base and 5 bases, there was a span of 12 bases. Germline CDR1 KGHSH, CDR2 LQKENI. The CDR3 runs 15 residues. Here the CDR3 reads CASSPQTGLENIQYF. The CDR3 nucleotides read TGTGCCAGCTCACCACAAACAGGGTTAGAAAACATTCAGTACTTC.

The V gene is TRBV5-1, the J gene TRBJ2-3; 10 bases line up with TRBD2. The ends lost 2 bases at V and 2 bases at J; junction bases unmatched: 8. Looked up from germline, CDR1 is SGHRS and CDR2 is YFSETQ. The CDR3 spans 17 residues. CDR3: CASSFRSGREITDTQYF. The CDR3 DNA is TGCGCCAGCAGCTTCAGGAGCGGGAGGGAGATCACAGATACGCAGTATTTT.

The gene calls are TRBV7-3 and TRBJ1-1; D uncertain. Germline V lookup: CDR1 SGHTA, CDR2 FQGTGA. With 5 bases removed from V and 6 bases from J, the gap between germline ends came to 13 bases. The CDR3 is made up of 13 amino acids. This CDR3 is CASSAAGYSEAFF. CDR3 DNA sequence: TGTGCCAGCAGCGCCGCGGGTTACTCTGAAGCTTTCTTT.

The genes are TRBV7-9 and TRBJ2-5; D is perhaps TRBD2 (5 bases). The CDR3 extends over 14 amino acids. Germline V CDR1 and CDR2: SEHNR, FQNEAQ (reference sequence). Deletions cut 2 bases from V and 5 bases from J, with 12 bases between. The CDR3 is CASSLILAWETQYF. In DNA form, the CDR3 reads TGTGCCAGCAGCTTAATTCTAGCCTGGGAGACCCAGTACTTC.

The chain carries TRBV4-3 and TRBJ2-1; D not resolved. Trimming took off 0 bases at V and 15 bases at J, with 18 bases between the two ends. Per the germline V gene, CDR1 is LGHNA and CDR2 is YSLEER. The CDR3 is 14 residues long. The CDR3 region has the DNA TGCGCCAGCAGCCAAGATTTCGTCGGGTTAGCTCGGTTCTTC. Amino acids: CASSQDFVGLARFF.

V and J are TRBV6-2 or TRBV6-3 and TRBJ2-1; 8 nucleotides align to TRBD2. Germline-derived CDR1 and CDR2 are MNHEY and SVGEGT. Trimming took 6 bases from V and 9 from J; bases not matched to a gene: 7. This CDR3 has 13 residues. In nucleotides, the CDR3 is TGTGCCAGCAGCCAGGGACTAGGGGGTGAGCAGTTCTTC. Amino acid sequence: CASSQGLGGEQFF.

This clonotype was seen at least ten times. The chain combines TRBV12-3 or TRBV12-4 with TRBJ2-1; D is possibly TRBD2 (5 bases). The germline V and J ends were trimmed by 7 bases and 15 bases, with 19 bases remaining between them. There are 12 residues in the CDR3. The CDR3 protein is CASNIFPGSTFF. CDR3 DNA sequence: TGTGCCAGCAACATCTTTCCGGGGAGCACGTTCTTC.

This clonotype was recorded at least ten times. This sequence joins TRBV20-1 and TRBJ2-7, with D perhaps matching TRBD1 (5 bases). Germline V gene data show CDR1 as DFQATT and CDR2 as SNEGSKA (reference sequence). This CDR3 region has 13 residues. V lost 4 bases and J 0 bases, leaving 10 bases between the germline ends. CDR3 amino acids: CSAKDTSSYEQYF. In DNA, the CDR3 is TGCAGTGCTAAGGACACGAGCTCCTACGAGCAGTACTTC.

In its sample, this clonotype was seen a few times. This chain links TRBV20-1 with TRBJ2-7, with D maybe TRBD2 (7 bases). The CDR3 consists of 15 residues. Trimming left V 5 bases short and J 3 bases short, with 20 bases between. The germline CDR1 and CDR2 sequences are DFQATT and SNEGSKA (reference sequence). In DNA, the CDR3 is TGCAGTGCTGTACTAGGGGGGGGAATGGGCTACGAGCAGTACTTC. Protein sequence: CSAVLGGGMGYEQYF.

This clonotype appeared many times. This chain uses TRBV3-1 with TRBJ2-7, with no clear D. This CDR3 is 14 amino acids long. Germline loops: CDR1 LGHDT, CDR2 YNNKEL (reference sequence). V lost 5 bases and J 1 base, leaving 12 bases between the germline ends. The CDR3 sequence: CASSTSAASYEQYF. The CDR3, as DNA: TGTGCCAGCAGCACCTCGGCAGCTTCCTACGAGCAGTACTTC.

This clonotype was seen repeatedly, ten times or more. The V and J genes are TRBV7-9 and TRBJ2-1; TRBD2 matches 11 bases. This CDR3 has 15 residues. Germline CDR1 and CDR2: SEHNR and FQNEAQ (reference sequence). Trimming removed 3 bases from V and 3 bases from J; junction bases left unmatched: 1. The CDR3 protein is CASSFSGRVYNEQFF. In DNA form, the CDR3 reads TGTGCCAGCAGCTTTAGCGGGAGGGTCTACAATGAGCAGTTCTTC. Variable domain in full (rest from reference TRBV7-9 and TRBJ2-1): DTGVSQNPRHKITKRGQNVTFRCDPISEHNRLYWYRQTLGQGPEFLTYFQNEAQLEKSRLLSDRFSAERPKGSFSTLEIQRTEQGDSAMYLCASSFSGRVYNEQFFGPGTRLTVL.

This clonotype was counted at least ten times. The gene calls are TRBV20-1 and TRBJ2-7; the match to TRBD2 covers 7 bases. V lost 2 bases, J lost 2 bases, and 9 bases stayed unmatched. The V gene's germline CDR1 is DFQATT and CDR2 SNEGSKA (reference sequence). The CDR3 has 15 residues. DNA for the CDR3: TGCAGTGCTAGAAGGTCTAGCGGAAGCCCCTACGAGCAGTACTTC. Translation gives CSARRSSGSPYEQYF.

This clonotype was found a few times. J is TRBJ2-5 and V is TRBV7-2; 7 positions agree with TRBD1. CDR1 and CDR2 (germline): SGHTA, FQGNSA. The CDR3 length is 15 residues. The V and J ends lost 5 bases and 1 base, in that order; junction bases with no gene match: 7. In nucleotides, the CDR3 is TGTGCCAGCAGCCCCGGGACAGCCCTCCAAGAGACCCAGTACTTC. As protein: CASSPGTALQETQYF.

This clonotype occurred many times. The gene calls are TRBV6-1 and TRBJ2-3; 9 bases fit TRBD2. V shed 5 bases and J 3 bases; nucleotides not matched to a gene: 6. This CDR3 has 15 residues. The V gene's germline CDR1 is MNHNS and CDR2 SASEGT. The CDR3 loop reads CASSFSGSRTDTQYF. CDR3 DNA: TGTGCCAGCAGTTTTAGCGGGAGTAGGACAGATACGCAGTATTTT.

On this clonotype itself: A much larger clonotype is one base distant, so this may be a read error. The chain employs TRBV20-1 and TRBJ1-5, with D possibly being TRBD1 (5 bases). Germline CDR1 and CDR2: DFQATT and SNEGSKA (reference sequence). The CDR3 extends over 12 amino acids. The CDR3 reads CSALTGDQPQRF. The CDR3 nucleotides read TGCAGTGCTCTTACAGGTGATCAGCCCCAGCGTTTT.

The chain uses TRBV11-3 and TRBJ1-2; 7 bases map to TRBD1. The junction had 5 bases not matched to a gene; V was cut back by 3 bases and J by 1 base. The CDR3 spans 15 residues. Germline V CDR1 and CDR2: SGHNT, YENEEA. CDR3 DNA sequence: TGTGCCAGCAGCTTTGGGACAGTAGATAACTATGGCTACACCTTC. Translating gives CASSFGTVDNYGYTF.

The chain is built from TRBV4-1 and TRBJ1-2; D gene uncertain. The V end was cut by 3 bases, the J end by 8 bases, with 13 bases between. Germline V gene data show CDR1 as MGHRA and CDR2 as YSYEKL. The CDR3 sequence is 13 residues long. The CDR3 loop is CASSHAAMGGYTF. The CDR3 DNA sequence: TGCGCCAGCAGCCATGCTGCGATGGGAGGCTACACCTTC.

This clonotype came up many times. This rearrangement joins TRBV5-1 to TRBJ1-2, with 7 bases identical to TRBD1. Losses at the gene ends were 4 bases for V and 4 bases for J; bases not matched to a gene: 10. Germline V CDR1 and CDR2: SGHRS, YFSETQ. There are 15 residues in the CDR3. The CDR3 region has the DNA TGCGCCAGCAGCGCGACAGGGCTCCGAAGCTATGGCTACACCTTC. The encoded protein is CASSATGLRSYGYTF.

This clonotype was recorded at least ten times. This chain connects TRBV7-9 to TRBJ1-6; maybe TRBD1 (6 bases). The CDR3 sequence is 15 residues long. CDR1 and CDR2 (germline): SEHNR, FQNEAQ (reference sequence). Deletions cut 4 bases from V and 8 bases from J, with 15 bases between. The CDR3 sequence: CASSSTTGADSPLHF. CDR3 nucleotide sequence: TGTGCCAGCAGCTCTACTACGGGGGCTGATTCACCCCTCCACTTT.

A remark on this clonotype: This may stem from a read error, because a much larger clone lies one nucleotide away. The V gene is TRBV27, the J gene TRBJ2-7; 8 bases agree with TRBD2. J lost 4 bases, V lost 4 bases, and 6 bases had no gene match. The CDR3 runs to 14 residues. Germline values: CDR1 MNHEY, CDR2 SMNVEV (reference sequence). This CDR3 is CASSWISGVYEQYF. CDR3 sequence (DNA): TGTGCCAGCAGTTGGATTAGCGGGGTTTACGAGCAGTACTTC.